This T cell receptor (beta chain) was sequenced during a study of blood T cell repertoires in COVID-19. Overall study context: PBMCs, B-cell-depleted T cells, or T cells provided the cDNA or gDNA that made up the material.

Germline assignment: CDR1 SGHTA and CDR2 FQGNSA. The trim removed 1 base at V and 0 bases at J, leaving 11 bases unmatched. CDR3 size: 19 residues. Original data processing: From reference gene primer amplification, estimates of nucleated cell counts were derived. Profiled with immunoSEQ multiplex PCR; TCRdb holds only in-frame clones, not every one. The D gene and trimming were derived from the DNA, and the V and J assignments and clone size from that table. The sample has roughly 97,000 clones, 70% to 90% seen once. This receptor was taken from a human donor in a cohort sampled during active COVID-19. Source material: peripheral blood. The chain links TRBV7-2 to TRBJ2-4; 8 bases are shared with TRBD1. CDR3 in amino acids: CASSLVGDRTGKAKNIQYF. The DNA for the CDR3 is TGTGCCAGCAGCTTAGTCGGAGACAGGACAGGGAAAGCCAAAAACATTCAGTACTTC.